This T cell receptor beta chain stems from a study of T cell clonality in common variable immunodeficiency. Overall study findings and caveats: T cell subpopulation sequencing would be needed to explain CVID clonality. Common variable immunodeficiency TCR beta sequences reportedly had fewer deletions and N-nucleotide insertions. Patient heterogeneity in the CVID cohort limited correlations between repertoire features and clinical complications.

Here immunoSEQ multiplex PCR was the method, and the copy in TCRdb shows in-frame clones only, minus some. The sample spans about 15,000 clones; the ten largest clones claim roughly 5.2%. Germline assignment: CDR1 GTSNPN and CDR2 SVGIG (reference sequence). V gave up 8 bases and J gave up 1 base; unmatched junction bases: 12. The CDR3 sequence is 15 residues long. Concerning this clone itself: What it binds is unknown. The missing CDR3 end, 3 residues past where the read stops, is filled in from the germline J gene.

No CVID subject was ill or on immunomodulatory drugs when sampled. The source of this sequence is a human donor with common variable immunodeficiency. The J gene is TRBJ1-1, the V gene TRBV30; 8 nucleotides agree with TRBD1. Sequencing was performed on peripheral blood mononuclear cells. The DNA read from the CDR3 is TGTGCCCGGACCAGCAGGGGGCTTGCGAACACTGAA. The encoded protein is CARTSRGLANTE. The whole CDR3 protein reads CARTSRGLANTEAFF.